This T cell receptor beta chain stems from a study of blood T cell repertoires in COVID-19. Study overall: The study drew acute and convalescent COVID-19 samples from the United States, Italy and Spain.

Germline V gives CDR1 MDHEN, CDR2 SYDVKM. V lost 6 bases and J lost 2, with 14 bases in between. This CDR3 has 14 amino acids. Assay used: immunoSEQ multiplex PCR; TCRdb lists only in-frame clones, some missing. In the table there are fewer than 350,000 clones, under 95% of which are singletons. The source of this sequence is a woman aged 40 to 49 with acute COVID-19. This chain connects TRBV28 to TRBJ2-7; a possible D gene is TRBD1 (5 bases). Sequenced: PBMCs or T cells enriched from blood (not recorded which). CDR3 sequence: CASRNGQRTYEQYF. In DNA, the CDR3 is TGTGCCAGCAGGAACGGACAACGGACCTACGAGCAGTACTTC.